One sample yielded the 18 T cell receptor beta chains listed below, sequenced in a study of human T cells and chemical hapten exposure. The time point: patch test 1, 2 weeks after DPC sensitization. Treatment of the sample: therapeutic diphenylcyclopropenone sensitization with weekly scalp DPC. TCRdb independently ran MiXCR on the RACE reads; one entry per CDR3 protein. The sample has tens of thousands of distinct CDR3 sequences; 10% are singletons. Here the sequenced sample was whole blood, taken in connection with sensitization to the hapten diphenylcyclopropenone (DPC). These receptors were collected from a woman aged 50 to 65 with alopecia areata. Some clones in this sample may be carry-over from other donors' samples.

Regarding this clonotype: This CDR3 is missing its conserved last phenylalanine or tryptophan, likely due to a read error. V and J are TRBV6-6 and TRBJ2-5, with D tentatively TRBD2 (6 bases). This CDR3 contains 12 residues. The germline CDR1 and CDR2 sequences are MNHNY and SVGAGI (reference sequence). V lost 8 bases, J lost 5 bases, and 12 bases lay in between. DNA for the CDR3: TGTGCCAGCGGACTGGGGGGTGAGACCCAGTACATC. This translates into CASGLGGETQYI.

By its share, this clonotype is medium-sized. A read error may produce the germline difference seen at one junction end. The V and J genes are TRBV29-1 and TRBJ2-7; D may match TRBD1 or TRBD2 (5 bases each). CDR1 and CDR2 from the germline V gene are SQVTM and ANQGSEA. CDR3 length equals 10 residues. The CDR3 loop reads CSVEREGLHF. The CDR3 DNA is TGCAGCGTTGAGAGAGAGGGGCTTCACTTC.

This clonotype was seen a few times. At one of its ends the junction is not consistent with the germline gene, which may arise from a read error. V is TRBV6-4 and J is TRBJ2-1; D may be TRBD1 (5 bases). The CDR3 sequence is 8 residues long. Germline CDR1 reads MRHNA; CDR2 reads SNTAGT. The CDR3 DNA sequence: TGTGCCAGCTGGGGCCGGATCTTC. It codes for CASWGRIF.

This clonotype has at least ten counts. The V call is TRBV20-1, the J call TRBJ2-1; D is possibly TRBD1 or TRBD2 (5 bases each). The ends were cut back, 5 bases at V and 3 bases at J, with 17 bases in the middle. The CDR3 has 15 amino acids. Germline loops: CDR1 DFQATT, CDR2 SNEGSKA (reference sequence). This CDR3 is CSARVVGVDYNEQFF. The CDR3 coding sequence is TGCAGTGCTCGGGTCGTGGGGGTTGACTACAATGAGCAGTTCTTC.

This clonotype was detected ten times or more. The gene calls are TRBV7-9 and TRBJ1-4; D gene unclear. The germline CDR1 and CDR2 sequences are SEHNR and FQNEAQ (reference sequence). The V end was cut by 1 base, the J end by 14 bases, with 8 bases between. CDR3 size: 11 residues. The CDR3 protein is CASSLGRYLFF. CDR3 bases: TGTGCCAGCAGCTTAGGTCGGTACCTGTTTTTT.

The genes are TRBV29-1 and TRBJ2-3; D is ambiguous. V gave up 5 bases and J gave up 4 bases, with 13 bases separating them. This CDR3 has 13 amino acids. Germline V CDR1 and CDR2: SQVTM, ANQGSEA. The CDR3 spells CSVLRGWADTQYF. The CDR3 DNA reads TGCAGCGTTCTAAGAGGCTGGGCAGATACGCAGTATTTT.

The V call is TRBV29-1, the J call TRBJ1-1, with a weak D call TRBD1 (5 bases). The CDR3 covers 13 residues. V was shortened by 7 bases and J by 0 bases, with 12 bases between the two germline ends. Germline V gene data show CDR1 as SQVTM and CDR2 as ANQGSEA. The CDR3 bases are TGCAGCGCGGGGGGGAGAATGAACACTGAAGCTTTCTTT. This codes for CSAGGRMNTEAFF.

This clonotype appeared many times. V and J are TRBV18 and TRBJ1-2; 10 positions match TRBD1. The CDR3 is 15 residues long. V trimming: 5 bases; J trimming: 3 bases; junction bases outside the gene matches: 6. Germline V gene sequence: CDR1 KGHSH, CDR2 LQKENI. This CDR3 reads CASSARQGADYGYTF. The CDR3 bases are TGTGCCAGCTCAGCGAGACAGGGGGCGGACTATGGCTACACCTTC. The whole variable domain, remainder taken from reference TRBV18 and TRBJ1-2, is NAGVMQNPRHLVRRRGQEARLRCSPMKGHSHVYWYRQLPEEGLKFMVYLQKENIIDESGMPKERFSAEFPKEGPSILRIQQVVRGDSAAYFCASSARQGADYGYTFGSGTRLTVV.

This chain links TRBV5-5 with TRBJ2-7, with 14 positions matching TRBD2. There are 17 residues in the CDR3. Germline V gene data show CDR1 as SGHKS and CDR2 as YYEKEE (reference sequence). The J segment lost 0 bases and the V segment lost 4 bases, leaving 6 bases of the junction unmatched. CDR3 sequence: CASSRGLAGGSSYEQYF. The DNA for the CDR3 is TGTGCCAGCAGCCGCGGACTAGCGGGAGGTTCCTCCTACGAGCAGTACTTC.

This chain joins TRBV18 and TRBJ1-2; D is uncertain. The germline gives CDR1 KGHSH, CDR2 LQKENI. V lost 2 bases and J 4 bases, leaving 11 bases between the germline ends. The CDR3 is 14 residues long. The CDR3 DNA reads TGTGCCAGCTCACCAGCGGTGGGTCCCTATGGCTACACCTTC. Protein product: CASSPAVGPYGYTF.

This clonotype was detected only a few times. This chain joins TRBV7-9 and TRBJ2-3, with 13 bases fitting TRBD2. The CDR3 has 14 residues. Germline V lookup: CDR1 SEHNR, CDR2 FQNEAQ (reference sequence). The junction had 1 base not matched to a gene; V was cut back by 4 bases and J by 6 bases. CDR3 sequence reads: CASSSTSGRDTQYF. In DNA form, the CDR3 reads TGTGCCAGCAGCTCGACTAGCGGGAGGGATACGCAGTATTTT.

DNA for the CDR3: TGTGCCAGCAGCGTAGGACTAGCGCCTAAGAATGAGCAGTTCTTC. It yields the protein CASSVGLAPKNEQFF. The rearrangement joins TRBV9 to TRBJ2-1, with 8 bases aligning to TRBD2. Per germline, CDR1 SGDLS and CDR2 YYNGEE. J was trimmed by 7 bases and V by 0 bases; bases with no gene match: 6. The CDR3 runs 15 residues. Combining the CDR3 with reference TRBV9 and TRBJ2-1 gives the whole variable domain DSGVTQTPKHLITATGQRVTLRCSPRSGDLSVYWYQQSLDQGLQFLIQYYNGEERAKGNILERFSAQQFPDLHSELNLSSLELGDSALYFCASSVGLAPKNEQFFGPGTRLTVL.

There are a few counts of this clonotype. The gene calls are TRBV6-1 and TRBJ1-5; the match to TRBD1 covers 9 bases. Germline loops: CDR1 MNHNS, CDR2 SASEGT. Trimming removed 7 bases from V and 7 bases from J; junction bases left unmatched: 11. This CDR3 has 15 amino acids. CDR3 protein: CASIPGTGYIQPQHF. The DNA for the CDR3 is TGTGCCAGCATCCCCGGGACAGGGTATATACAGCCCCAGCATTTT.

Only a few counts were recorded for this clonotype. This chain uses TRBV18 with TRBJ1-2; 8 positions agree with TRBD1. The CDR3 spans 12 residues. In germline, CDR1 is KGHSH, CDR2 LQKENI. V shed 3 bases, J shed 8 bases, and the junction held 2 bases outside the gene matches. CDR3 sequence reads: CASSPTGEGYTF. The CDR3 region has the DNA TGTGCCAGCTCACCGACAGGGGAAGGCTACACCTTC.

This clonotype was found a few times. Germline is not matched at one junction end, which may reflect a read error. The CDR3 sequence: CASSQGPMSTYF. The CDR3, as DNA: TGTGCCAGCAGCCAGGGACCGATGAGTACATACTTC. J is TRBJ1-2 and V is TRBV3-1; tentatively, D is TRBD1 (5 bases). The CDR3 spans 12 residues. Germline values: CDR1 LGHDT, CDR2 YNNKEL (reference sequence).

At least ten counts were recorded for this clonotype. The chain couples TRBV27 to TRBJ2-7, with TRBD2 identical over 11 bases. The CDR3 runs to 13 residues. The germline gives CDR1 MNHEY, CDR2 SMNVEV (reference sequence). V was clipped by 6 bases and J by 9 bases; unmatched bases: 7. The CDR3 is CASRGLAEIGQYF. In DNA, the CDR3 is TGTGCCAGCAGGGGACTAGCGGAAATTGGGCAGTACTTC.

This clonotype was picked up a small number of times. The chain is built from TRBV7-9 and TRBJ2-1; 12 bases agree with TRBD2. The CDR3 loop spans 17 amino acids. Looked up from germline, CDR1 is SEHNR and CDR2 is FQNEAQ (reference sequence). The J segment lost 4 bases and the V segment lost 4 bases, leaving 8 bases of the junction unmatched. CDR3 amino acids: CASSSLLAGGPYNEQFF. CDR3 nucleotides: TGTGCCAGCAGCTCTCTCCTAGCGGGAGGGCCTTACAATGAGCAGTTCTTC. Drawing the rest from reference TRBV7-9 and TRBJ2-1, the complete variable domain is DTGVSQNPRHKITKRGQNVTFRCDPISEHNRLYWYRQTLGQGPEFLTYFQNEAQLEKSRLLSDRFSAERPKGSFSTLEIQRTEQGDSAMYLCASSSLLAGGPYNEQFFGPGTRLTVL.

The chain carries TRBV20-1 and TRBJ2-1; TRBD2 agrees at 11 bases. Per germline, CDR1 DFQATT and CDR2 SNEGSKA (reference sequence). Trimming removed 1 base from V and 4 bases from J; junction bases left unmatched: 3. The CDR3 has 15 residues. CDR3 protein: CSARAIAGGYNEQFF. CDR3 DNA: TGCAGTGCTAGAGCCATAGCGGGAGGGTACAATGAGCAGTTCTTC.